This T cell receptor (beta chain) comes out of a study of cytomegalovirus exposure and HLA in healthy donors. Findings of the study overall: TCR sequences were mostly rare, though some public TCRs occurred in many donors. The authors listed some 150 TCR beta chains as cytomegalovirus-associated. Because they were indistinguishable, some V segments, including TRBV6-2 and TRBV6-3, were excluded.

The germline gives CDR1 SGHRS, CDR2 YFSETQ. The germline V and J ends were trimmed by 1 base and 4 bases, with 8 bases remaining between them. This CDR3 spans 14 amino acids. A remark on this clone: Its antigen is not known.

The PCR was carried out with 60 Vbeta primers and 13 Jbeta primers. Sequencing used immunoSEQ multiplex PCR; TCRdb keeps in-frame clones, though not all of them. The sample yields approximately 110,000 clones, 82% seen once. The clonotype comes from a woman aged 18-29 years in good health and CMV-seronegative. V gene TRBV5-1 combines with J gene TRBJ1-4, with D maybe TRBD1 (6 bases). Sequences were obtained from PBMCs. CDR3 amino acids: CASSLRDINEKLFF. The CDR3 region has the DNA TGCGCCAGCAGCTTGCGGGACATTAATGAAAAACTGTTTTTT.